This T cell receptor (beta chain) appears in the sequencing data of a study of PD-1 blockade in classical Hodgkin lymphoma. As for the study in general: Each patient was given nivolumab 3 mg/kg through a vein every 2 weeks. Study-wide points: Newly diagnosed patients reportedly had lower baseline TCR diversity than healthy donors.

On this clone itself: Antigen specificity is unknown.

Each patient experienced a relapse that followed autologous stem cell transplantation, and brentuximab vedotin exposure varied. Reported best responses ranged across complete response, partial response or progressive disease. Only in-frame clones appear in the TCRdb table, and some are missing; sequencing was by immunoSEQ multiplex PCR. The table shows almost 100,000 clones, with roughly 92% occurring only once. Germline CDR1 reads WSHSY; CDR2 reads SAAADI. The CDR3 spans 14 residues. V lost 6 bases and J lost 3; bases outside the gene matches: 4. The sample here was peripheral blood mononuclear cells (PBMCs), taken at baseline. The J gene is TRBJ2-7, the V gene TRBV10-2; TRBD1 matches at 11 bases. This TCR came from a human donor with classical Hodgkin lymphoma. For the CDR3, the DNA is TGCGCCAGCAGGCGGGACAGGGGGGACTACGAGCAGTACTTC. Protein sequence: CASRRDRGDYEQYF.